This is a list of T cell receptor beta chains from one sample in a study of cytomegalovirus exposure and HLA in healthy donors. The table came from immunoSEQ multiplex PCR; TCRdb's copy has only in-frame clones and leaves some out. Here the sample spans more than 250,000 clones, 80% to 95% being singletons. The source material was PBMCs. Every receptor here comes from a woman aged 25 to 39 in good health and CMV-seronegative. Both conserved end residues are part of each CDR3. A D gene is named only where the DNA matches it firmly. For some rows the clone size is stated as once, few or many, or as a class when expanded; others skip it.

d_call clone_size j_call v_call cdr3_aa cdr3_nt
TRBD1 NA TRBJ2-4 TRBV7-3 CASSTDRAYKNIQYF TGTGCCAGCAGCACGGACAGGGCTTACAAAAACATTCAGTACTTC
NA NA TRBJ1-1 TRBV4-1 CASSQGSGTNTEAFF TGCGCCAGCAGCCAAGGATCAGGGACGAACACTGAAGCTTTCTTT
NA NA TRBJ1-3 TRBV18 CASSPPGAGNTIYF TGTGCCAGCTCACCACCAGGGGCAGGAAACACCATATATTTT
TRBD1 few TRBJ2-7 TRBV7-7 CASSLAKGATYEQYF TGTGCCAGCAGCTTAGCGAAGGGGGCGACCTACGAGCAGTACTTC
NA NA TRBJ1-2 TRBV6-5 CASSPTARNYGYTF TGTGCCAGCAGCCCGACAGCAAGAAACTATGGCTACACCTTC
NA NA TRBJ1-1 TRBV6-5 CASKLSWNTEAFF TGTGCCAGCAAATTATCTTGGAACACTGAAGCTTTCTTT
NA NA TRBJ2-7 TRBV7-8 CASSLTRSRYEQYF TGTGCCAGCAGCTTAACCAGGTCCCGCTACGAGCAGTACTTC
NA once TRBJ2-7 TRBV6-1 CASSEGLGRAYEQYF TGTGCCAGCAGTGAGGGTCTTGGCAGAGCCTACGAGCAGTACTTC
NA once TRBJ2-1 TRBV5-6 CASSRDSGSSYNEQFF TGTGCCAGCAGCCGCGATTCAGGGAGCTCCTACAATGAGCAGTTCTTC
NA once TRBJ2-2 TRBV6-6 CASGIASNTGELFF TGTGCCAGCGGGATAGCTTCGAACACCGGGGAGCTGTTTTTT
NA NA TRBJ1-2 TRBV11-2 CASSSLSYGGDGYTF TGTGCCAGCAGCTCACTATCGTACGGGGGCGATGGCTACACCTTC
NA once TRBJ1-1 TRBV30 CAWSGDLEAFF TGTGCCTGGAGCGGGGACCTTGAAGCTTTCTTT
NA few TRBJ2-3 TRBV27 CASSARTDTQYF TGTGCCAGCAGTGCTAGAACAGATACGCAGTATTTT
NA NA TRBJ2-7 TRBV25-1 CASSVWNEQYF TGTGCCAGCAGTGTGTGGAACGAGCAGTACTTC
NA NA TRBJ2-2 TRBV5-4 CASSWRGGAGELFF TGTGCCAGCAGCTGGAGGGGTGGGGCCGGGGAGCTGTTTTTT
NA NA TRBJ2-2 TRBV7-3 CASSLMAGSPPGELFF TGTGCCAGCAGCTTAATGGCGGGGAGCCCTCCCGGGGAGCTGTTTTTT
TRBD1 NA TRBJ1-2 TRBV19 CASSTGTGGRYGYTF TGTGCCAGTAGTACCGGGACAGGGGGAAGGTATGGCTACACCTTC
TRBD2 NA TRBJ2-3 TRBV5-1 CASSAIAGGSHTQYF TGCGCCAGCAGTGCCATAGCGGGAGGGTCGCATACGCAGTATTTT
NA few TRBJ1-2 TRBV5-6 CASRVGERGYTF TGTGCCAGCAGGGTCGGGGAACGTGGCTACACCTTC
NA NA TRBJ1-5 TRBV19 CATRPPLNQPQHF TGTGCCACGAGACCCCCTCTCAATCAGCCCCAGCATTTT
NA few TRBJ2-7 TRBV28 CASGPRGKGEQYF TGTGCCAGCGGCCCCAGGGGAAAGGGCGAGCAGTACTTC
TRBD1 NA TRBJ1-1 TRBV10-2 CASSEDKRDRGLWTEAFF TGCGCCAGCAGTGAGGATAAGAGGGACAGGGGGCTTTGGACTGAAGCTTTCTTT
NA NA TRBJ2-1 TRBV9 CASSVGGTGNNEQFF TGTGCCAGCAGCGTAGGAGGGACTGGAAACAATGAGCAGTTCTTC
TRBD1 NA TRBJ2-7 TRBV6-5 CASGTGFDEQYF TGTGCCAGCGGGACAGGATTCGACGAGCAGTACTTC
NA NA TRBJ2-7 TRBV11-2 CASSLEALPAYEQYF TGTGCCAGCAGCTTAGAAGCACTACCCGCCTACGAGCAGTACTTC
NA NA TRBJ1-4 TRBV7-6 CASSQRTATNEKLFF TGTGCCAGCAGCCAACGAACTGCAACTAATGAAAAACTGTTTTTT
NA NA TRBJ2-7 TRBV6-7 CASSYSGCEQYF TGTGCCAGCAGTTACTCCGGCTGCGAGCAGTACTTC
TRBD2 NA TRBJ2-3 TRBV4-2 CASSQRALAGEGTDTQYF TGTGCCAGCAGCCAAAGGGCACTAGCGGGAGAGGGGACAGATACGCAGTATTTT
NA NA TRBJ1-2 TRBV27 CASGIQGGGYGYTF TGTGCCAGCGGGATACAGGGAGGTGGCTATGGCTACACCTTC
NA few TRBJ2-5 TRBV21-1 CASSKARIQETQYF TGTGCCAGCAGCAAAGCTAGAATCCAAGAGACCCAGTACTTC
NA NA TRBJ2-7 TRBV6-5 CASSYSSAYEQYF TGTGCCAGCAGTTACTCGAGTGCTTACGAGCAGTACTTC
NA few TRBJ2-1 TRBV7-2 CASSLVQTDEQFF TGTGCCAGCAGCTTAGTCCAGACCGATGAGCAGTTCTTC
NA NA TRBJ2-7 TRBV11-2 CASSFEASYEQYF TGTGCCAGCAGCTTCGAAGCGAGCTACGAGCAGTACTTC
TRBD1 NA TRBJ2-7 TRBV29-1 CSVDSTGGGYEQYF TGCAGCGTTGATAGCACAGGGGGAGGCTACGAGCAGTACTTC
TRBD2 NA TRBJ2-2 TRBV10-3 CAVLAGDTGELFF TGTGCCGTACTAGCGGGGGACACCGGGGAGCTGTTTTTT